The following is a TCR beta chain sequence with its context. The antigen is undetermined. Sequencing was preceded by expansion of antigen-specific CD4+ T cells with viral peptide pools in the ViraFEST assay. Following culture for approximately ten days, CD4+ T cells were isolated. The healthy vaccine recipients, who had no prior SARS-CoV-2 infection, showed negative nucleocapsid antibodies. The method was immunoSEQ multiplex PCR; TCRdb's version includes in-frame clones alone and lacks a portion of them. The sample has some 65,000 clones, around 77% seen once. This sample was included in a study of vaccination effects on CD4 cells after COVID-19. The wider study: Each participant was given two doses of one vaccine (BNT162b2 or mRNA-1273).

The trim removed 1 base at V and 11 bases at J, leaving 16 bases unmatched. The CDR3 totals 16 residues. Germline V CDR1 and CDR2: SGHVS, FQNEAQ. Notes on the study in general: Healthy vaccinees' vaccine-induced clones included only 1 of 255 cross-reacting with common cold coronaviruses.

The sequences come from CD4+ T cells from PBMCs cultured with HCoV-NL63 spike peptides, collected before COVID-19 vaccination. J is TRBJ1-1 and V is TRBV7-8; 7 positions match TRBD1. The TCR sequence derives from a human donor who received a COVID-19 vaccine. The CDR3 nucleotides are TGTGCCAGCAGCTTAGGCCGACAGGGTAGTTTCGTCGACGCTTTCTTT. Its protein product is CASSLGRQGSFVDAFF. The whole variable domain, remainder taken from reference TRBV7-8 and TRBJ1-1, is GAGVSQSPRYKVAKRGQDVALRCDPISGHVSLFWYQQALGQGPEFLTYFQNEAQLDKSGLPSDRFFAERPEGSVSTLKIQRTQQEDSAVYLCASSLGRQGSFVDAFFGQGTRLTVV.